This T cell receptor beta chain appears in the sequencing data of a study of post-analysis software for immune sequencing data. TCR beta libraries were prepared from cDNA with unique molecular identifiers. TCRdb re-derived calls from the PCR reads in MiXCR, one entry per CDR3 protein. The sample records roughly 800,000 distinct CDR3 sequences, roughly 46% being singletons. Germline V CDR1 and CDR2: MNHEY, SVGEGT. The CDR3 contains 13 residues. Trimming took 2 bases from V and 0 from J, leaving 5 bases between them. Study-level results: Patients showed TRBV5-6, TRBV5-1 and TRBV20-1 among roughly five TRBV segments more frequent than in controls.

Worth noting for this clonotype: The antigen is unknown.

The origin of this receptor is a girl aged 5 to 17 with multiple sclerosis. Sequenced input: blood. This rearrangement joins TRBV6-2 or TRBV6-3 to TRBJ2-7, with unresolved D. CDR3 sequence (DNA): TGTGCCAGCAGTTACGTTCTCTCCTACGAGCAGTACTTC. This sequence encodes CASSYVLSYEQYF.